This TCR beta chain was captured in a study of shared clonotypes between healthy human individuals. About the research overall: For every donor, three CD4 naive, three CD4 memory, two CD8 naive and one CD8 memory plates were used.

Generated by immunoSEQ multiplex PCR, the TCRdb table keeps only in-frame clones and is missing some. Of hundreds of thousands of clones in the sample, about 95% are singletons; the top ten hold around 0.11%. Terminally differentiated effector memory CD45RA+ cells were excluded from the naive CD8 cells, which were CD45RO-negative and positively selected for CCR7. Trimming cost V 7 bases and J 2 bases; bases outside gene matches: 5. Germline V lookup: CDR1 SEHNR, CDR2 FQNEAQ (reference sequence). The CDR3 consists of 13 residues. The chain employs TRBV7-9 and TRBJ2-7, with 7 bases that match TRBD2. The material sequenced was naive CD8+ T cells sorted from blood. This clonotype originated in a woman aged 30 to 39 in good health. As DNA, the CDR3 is TGTGCCAGCACTAGCGGATTAACCTACGAGCAGTACTTC. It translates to CASTSGLTYEQYF. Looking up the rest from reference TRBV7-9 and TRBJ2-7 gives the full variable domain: DTGVSQNPRHKITKRGQNVTFRCDPISEHNRLYWYRQTLGQGPEFLTYFQNEAQLEKSRLLSDRFSAERPKGSFSTLEIQRTEQGDSAMYLCASTSGLTYEQYFGPGTRLTVT.